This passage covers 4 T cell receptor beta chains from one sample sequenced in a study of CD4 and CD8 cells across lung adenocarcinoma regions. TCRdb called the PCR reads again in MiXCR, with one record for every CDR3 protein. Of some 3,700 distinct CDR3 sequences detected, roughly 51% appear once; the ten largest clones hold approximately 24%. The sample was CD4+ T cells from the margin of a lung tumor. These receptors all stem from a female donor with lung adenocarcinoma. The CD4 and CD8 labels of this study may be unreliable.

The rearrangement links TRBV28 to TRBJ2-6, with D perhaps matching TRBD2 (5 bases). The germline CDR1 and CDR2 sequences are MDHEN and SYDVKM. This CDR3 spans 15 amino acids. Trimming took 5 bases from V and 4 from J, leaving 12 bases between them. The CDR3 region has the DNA TGTGCCAGCAGTAACGGGAACTGGGGGGCCAACGTCCTGACTTTC. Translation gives CASSNGNWGANVLTF.

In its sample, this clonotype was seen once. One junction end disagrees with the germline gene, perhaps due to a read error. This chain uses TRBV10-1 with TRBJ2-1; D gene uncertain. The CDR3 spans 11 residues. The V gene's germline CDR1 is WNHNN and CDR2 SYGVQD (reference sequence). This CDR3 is CATSRYNEQFF. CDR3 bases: TGCGCCACCTCAAGGTACAATGAGCAGTTCTTT.

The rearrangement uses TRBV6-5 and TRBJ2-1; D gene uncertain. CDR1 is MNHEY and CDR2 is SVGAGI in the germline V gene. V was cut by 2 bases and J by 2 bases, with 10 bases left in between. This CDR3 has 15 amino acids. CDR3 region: CASSYELRAYNEQFF. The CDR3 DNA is TGTGCCAGCAGTTACGAGCTGCGAGCCTACAATGAGCAGTTCTTC.

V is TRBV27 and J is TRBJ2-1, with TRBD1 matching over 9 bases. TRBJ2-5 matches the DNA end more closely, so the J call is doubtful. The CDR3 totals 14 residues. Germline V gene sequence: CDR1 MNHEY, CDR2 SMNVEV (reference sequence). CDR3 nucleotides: TGTGCCAGCAGTATGGACAGGGGTATAGAGACCCAGTACTTC. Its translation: CASSMDRGIETQYF.